This TCR beta chain is from a study of cytomegalovirus exposure and HLA in healthy donors. Primers for the PCR totalled 60 Vbeta and 13 Jbeta. TCRdb keeps only in-frame clones here, not all; method: immunoSEQ multiplex PCR. Seen here are 150,000 to 200,000 clones, 60% to 85% observed once, and the top ten hold about 1.5%. This clone was counted between two and nine times. This receptor was taken from a woman in her 30s in good health and CMV-seronegative. Sequencing input: PBMCs.

The CDR3 DNA is TGTGCCAGTAGTTTGAGGACAGTCTCTAATGAAAAACTGTTTTTT. Amino acids: CASSLRTVSNEKLFF. The chain recombines TRBV19 with TRBJ1-4, with D maybe TRBD1 (6 bases). The CDR3 runs to 15 residues. The V end lost 5 bases, the J end lost 3 bases, and 13 bases lay between the germline ends. Germline V gene lookup returns CDR1 LNHDA and CDR2 SQIVND (reference sequence).